Given below is one T cell receptor beta chain in context. Germline V gene data show CDR1 as ENHRY and CDR2 as SYGVKD. J gave up 2 bases and V 6 bases, and 6 bases lay outside the gene matches. The CDR3 runs to 15 residues. The sample is drawn from a study of blood T cell repertoires in COVID-19. Study at large: There were acute and convalescent COVID-19 samples, and they came from the United States, Italy and Spain.

Assay used: immunoSEQ multiplex PCR; TCRdb lists only in-frame clones, some missing. The sample has fewer than 350,000 clones, 86% seen once. The source is a woman between 65 and 79 years old with COVID-19, enrolled during active disease. The chain carries TRBV10-3 and TRBJ2-2, with TRBD2 identical over 7 bases. The sequencing input was peripheral blood. CDR3 protein: CAIRGASGNTGELFF. The CDR3 DNA follows: TGTGCCATCAGGGGAGCTAGCGGCAACACCGGGGAGCTGTTTTTT.